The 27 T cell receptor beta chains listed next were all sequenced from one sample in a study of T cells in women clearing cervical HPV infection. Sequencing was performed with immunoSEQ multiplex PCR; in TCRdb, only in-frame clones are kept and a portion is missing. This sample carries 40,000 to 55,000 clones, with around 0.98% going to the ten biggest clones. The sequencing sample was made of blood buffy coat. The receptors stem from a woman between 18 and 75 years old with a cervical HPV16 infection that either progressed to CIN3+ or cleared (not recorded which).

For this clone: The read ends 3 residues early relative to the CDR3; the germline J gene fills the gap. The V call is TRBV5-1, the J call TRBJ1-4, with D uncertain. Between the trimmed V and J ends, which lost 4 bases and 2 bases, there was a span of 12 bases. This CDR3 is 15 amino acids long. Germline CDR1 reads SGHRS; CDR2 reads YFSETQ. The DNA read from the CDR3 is TGCGCCAGCAGCCGCGTTTCGTCGACTAATGAAAAA. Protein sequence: CASSRVSSTNEK. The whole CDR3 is CASSRVSSTNEKLFF.

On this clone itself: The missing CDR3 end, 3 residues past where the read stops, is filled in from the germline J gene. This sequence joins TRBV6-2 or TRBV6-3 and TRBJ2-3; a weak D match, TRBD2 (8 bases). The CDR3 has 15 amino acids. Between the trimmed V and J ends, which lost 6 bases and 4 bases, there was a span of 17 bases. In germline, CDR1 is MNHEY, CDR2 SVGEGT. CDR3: CASSHRGLEADTQYF. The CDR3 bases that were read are TGTGCCAGCAGCCACAGGGGACTAGAGGCAGATACG.

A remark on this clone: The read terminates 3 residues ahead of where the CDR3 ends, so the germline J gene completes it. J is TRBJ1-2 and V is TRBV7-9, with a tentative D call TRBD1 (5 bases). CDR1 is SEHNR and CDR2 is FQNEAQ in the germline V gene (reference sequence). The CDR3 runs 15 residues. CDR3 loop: CASSFLGGGTDTYTF. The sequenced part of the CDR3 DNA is TGTGCCAGCAGCTTTCTCGGGGGGGGAACAGATACC.

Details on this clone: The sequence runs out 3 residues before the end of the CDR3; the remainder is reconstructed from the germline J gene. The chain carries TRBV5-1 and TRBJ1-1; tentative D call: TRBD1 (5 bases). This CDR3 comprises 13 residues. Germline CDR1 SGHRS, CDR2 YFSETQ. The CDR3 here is CASSFTSGAEAFF. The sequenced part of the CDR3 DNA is TGCGCCAGCAGCTTTACGAGTGGGGCAGAG.

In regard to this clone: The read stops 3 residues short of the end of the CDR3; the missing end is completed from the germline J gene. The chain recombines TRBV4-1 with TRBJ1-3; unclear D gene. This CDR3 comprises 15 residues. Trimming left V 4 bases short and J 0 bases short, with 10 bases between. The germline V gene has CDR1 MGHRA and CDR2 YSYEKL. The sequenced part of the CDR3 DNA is TGCGCCAGCAGCCCCAGGCGAAACTCTGGAAACACC. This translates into CASSPRRNSGNT. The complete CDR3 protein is CASSPRRNSGNTIYF.

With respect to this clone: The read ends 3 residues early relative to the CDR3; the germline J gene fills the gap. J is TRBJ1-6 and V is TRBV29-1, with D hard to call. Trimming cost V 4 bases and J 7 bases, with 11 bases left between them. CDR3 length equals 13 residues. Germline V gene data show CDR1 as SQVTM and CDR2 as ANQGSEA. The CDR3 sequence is CSVGETVNSPLHF. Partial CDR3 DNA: TGCAGCGTTGGTGAGACTGTCAATTCACCC.

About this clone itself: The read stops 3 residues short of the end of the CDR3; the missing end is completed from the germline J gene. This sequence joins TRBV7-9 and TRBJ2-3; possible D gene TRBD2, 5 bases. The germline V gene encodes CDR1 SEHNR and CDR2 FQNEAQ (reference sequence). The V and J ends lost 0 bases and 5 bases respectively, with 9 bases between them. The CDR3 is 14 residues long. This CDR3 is CASSLAALGDTQYF. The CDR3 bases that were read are TGTGCCAGCAGCTTAGCCGCACTAGGAGATACG.

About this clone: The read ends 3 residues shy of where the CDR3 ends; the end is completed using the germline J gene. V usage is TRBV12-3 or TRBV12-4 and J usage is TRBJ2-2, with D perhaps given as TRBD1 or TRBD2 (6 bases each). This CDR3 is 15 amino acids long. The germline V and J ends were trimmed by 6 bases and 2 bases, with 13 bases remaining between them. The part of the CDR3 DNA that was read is TGTGCCAGCAGACGCGGGACACTCAACACCGGGGAG. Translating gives CASRRGTLNTGE. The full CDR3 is CASRRGTLNTGELFF.

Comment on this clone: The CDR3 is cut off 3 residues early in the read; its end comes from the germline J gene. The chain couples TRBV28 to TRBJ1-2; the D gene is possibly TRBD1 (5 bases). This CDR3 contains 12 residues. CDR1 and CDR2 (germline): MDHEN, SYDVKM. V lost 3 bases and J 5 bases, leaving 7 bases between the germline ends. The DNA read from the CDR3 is TGTGCCAGCAGTTTGGAGGGGTATGGC. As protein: CASSLEGYG. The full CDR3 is CASSLEGYGYTF.

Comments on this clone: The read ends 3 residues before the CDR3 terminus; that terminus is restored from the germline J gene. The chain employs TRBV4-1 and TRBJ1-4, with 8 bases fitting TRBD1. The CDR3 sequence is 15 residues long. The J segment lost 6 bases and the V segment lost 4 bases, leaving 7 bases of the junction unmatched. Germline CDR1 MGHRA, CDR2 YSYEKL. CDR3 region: CASSRGQGADEKLFF. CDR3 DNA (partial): TGCGCCAGCAGCCGAGGACAGGGAGCGGATGAAAAA.

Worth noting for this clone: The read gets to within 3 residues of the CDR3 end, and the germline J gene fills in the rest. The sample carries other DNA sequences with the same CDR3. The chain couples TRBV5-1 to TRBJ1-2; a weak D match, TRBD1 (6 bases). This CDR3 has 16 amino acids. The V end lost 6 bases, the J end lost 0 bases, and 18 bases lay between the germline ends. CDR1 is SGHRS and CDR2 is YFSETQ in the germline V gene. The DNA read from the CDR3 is TGCGCCAGCACCCTGGAGCCGGGACACCCTAACTATGGC. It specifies CASTLEPGHPNYG. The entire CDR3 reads CASTLEPGHPNYGYTF.

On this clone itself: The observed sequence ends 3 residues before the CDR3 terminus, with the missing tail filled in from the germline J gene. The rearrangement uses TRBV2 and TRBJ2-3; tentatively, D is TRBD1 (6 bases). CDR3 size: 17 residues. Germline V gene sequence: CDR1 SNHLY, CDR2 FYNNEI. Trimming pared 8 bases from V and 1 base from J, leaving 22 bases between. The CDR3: CASVPSLGAGGTDTQYF. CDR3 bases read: TGTGCCAGCGTCCCGAGTTTGGGGGCTGGTGGCACAGATACG. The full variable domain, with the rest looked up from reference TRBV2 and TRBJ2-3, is EPEVTQTPSHQVTQMGQEVILRCVPISNHLYFYWYRQILGQKVEFLVSFYNNEISEKSEIFDDQFSVERPDGSNFTLKIRSTKLEDSAMYFCASVPSLGAGGTDTQYFGPGTRLTVL.

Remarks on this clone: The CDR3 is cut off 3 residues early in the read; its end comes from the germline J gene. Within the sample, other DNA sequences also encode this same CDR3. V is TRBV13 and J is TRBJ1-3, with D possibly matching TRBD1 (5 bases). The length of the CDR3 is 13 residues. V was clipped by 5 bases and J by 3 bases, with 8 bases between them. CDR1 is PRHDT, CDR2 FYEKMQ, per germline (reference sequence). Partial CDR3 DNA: TGTGCCAGCAGCAGGGGCTTTGGAAACACC. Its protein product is CASSRGFGNT. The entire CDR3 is CASSRGFGNTIYF.

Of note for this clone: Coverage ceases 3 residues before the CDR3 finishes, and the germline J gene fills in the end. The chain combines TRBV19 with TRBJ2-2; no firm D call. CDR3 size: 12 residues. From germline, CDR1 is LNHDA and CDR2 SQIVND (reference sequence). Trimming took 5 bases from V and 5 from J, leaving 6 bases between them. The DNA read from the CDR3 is TGTGCCAGTAGTTTCCTAACCGGGGAG. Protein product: CASSFLTGE. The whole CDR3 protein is CASSFLTGELFF.

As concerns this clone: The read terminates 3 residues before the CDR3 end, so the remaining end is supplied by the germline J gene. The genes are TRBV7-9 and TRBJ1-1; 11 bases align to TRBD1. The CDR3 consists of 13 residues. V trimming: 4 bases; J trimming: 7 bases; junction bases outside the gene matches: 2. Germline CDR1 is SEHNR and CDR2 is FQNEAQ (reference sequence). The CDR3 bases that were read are TGTGCCAGCAGCTCGGACAGGGGGCGTGAA. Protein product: CASSSDRGRE. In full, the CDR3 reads CASSSDRGREAFF.

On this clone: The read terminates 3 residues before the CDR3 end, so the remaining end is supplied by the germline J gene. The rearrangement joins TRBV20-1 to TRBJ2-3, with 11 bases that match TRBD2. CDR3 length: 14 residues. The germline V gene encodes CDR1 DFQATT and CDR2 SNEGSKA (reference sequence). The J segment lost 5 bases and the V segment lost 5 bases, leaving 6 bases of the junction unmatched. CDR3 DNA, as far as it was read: TGCAGTGCTTTTAGCGGGGGGGCAGTAGATACG. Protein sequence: CSAFSGGAVDT. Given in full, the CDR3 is CSAFSGGAVDTQYF.

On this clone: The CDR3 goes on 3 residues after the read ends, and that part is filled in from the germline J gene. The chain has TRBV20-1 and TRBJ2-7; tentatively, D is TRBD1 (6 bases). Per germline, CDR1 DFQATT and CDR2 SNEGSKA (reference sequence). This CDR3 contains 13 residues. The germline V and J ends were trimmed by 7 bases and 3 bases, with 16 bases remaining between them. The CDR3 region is CSVRGQTDYEQYF. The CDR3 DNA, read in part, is TGCAGTGTTCGCGGACAGACGGACTACGAG.

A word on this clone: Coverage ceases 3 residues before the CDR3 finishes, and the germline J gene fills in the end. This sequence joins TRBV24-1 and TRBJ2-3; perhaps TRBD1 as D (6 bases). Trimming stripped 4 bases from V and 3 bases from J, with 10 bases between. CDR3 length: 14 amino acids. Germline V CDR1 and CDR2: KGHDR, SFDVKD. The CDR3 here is CATSDWDTTDTQYF. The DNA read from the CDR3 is TGTGCCACCAGTGACTGGGACACGACAGATACG.

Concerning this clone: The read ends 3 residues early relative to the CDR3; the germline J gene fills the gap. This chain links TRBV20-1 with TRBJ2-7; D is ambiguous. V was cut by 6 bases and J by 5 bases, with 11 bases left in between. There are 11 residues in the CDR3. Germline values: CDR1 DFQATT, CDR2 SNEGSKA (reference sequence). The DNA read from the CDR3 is TGCAGTGCGGAAGACAATCACGAG. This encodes CSAEDNHE. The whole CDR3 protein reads CSAEDNHEQYF.

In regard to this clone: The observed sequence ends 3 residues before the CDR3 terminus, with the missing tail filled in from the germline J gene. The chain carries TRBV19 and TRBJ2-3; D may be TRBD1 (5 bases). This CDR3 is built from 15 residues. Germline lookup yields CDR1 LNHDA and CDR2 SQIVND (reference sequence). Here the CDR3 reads CASTYLDTGNQPQYF. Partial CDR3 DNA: TGTGCCAGTACCTATTTGGACACGGGCAATCAGCCG.

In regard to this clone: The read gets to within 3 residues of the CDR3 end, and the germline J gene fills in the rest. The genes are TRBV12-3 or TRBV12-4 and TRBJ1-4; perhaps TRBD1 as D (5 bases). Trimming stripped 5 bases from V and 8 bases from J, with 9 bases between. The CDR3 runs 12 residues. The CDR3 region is CASSPNREKLFF. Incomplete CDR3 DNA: TGTGCCAGCAGTCCTAACAGGGAAAAA.

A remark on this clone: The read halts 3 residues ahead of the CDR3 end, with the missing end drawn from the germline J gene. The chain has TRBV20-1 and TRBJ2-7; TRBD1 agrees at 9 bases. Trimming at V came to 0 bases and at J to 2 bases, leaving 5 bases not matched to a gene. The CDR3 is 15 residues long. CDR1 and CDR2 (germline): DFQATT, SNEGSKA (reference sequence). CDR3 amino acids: CSARDWRDRAYEQYF. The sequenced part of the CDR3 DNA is TGCAGTGCTAGAGATTGGCGGGACAGGGCCTACGAG.

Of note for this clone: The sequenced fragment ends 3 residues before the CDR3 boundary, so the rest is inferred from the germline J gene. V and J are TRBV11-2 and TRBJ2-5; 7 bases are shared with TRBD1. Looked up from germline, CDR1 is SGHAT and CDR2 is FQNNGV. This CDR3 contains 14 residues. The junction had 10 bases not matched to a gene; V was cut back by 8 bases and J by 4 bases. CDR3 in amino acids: CASGQQGPPETQYF. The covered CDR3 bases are TGTGCCAGCGGTCAACAGGGGCCGCCAGAGACC.

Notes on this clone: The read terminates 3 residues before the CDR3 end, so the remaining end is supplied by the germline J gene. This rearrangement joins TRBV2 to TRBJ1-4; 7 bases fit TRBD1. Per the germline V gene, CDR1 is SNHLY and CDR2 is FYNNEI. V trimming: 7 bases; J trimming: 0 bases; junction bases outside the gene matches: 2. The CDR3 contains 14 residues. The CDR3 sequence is CASKTGSTNEKLFF. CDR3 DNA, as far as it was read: TGTGCCAGCAAGACAGGGTCAACTAATGAAAAA.

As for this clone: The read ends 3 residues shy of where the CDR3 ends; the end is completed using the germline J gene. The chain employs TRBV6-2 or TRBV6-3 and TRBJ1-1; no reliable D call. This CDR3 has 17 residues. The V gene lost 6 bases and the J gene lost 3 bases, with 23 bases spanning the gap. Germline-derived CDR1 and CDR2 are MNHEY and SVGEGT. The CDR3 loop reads CASRSPEAGRSDTEAFF. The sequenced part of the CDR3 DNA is TGTGCCAGCAGGTCCCCTGAGGCAGGCAGGTCGGACACTGAA.

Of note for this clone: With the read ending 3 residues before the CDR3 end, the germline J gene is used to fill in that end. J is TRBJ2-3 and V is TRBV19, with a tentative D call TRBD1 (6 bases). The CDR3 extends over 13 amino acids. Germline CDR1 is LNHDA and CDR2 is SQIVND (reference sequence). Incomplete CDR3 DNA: TGTGCCAGTAGTGAAGGGGGACAAGAGACG. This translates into CASSEGGQET. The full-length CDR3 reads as CASSEGGQETQYF.

The CDR3 region is CSARRVNYGYTF. The CDR3 bases that were read are TGCAGTGCTAGAAGGGTTAACTATGGC. The chain employs TRBV20-1 and TRBJ1-2; D is ambiguous. The observed sequence ends 3 residues before the CDR3 terminus, with the missing tail filled in from the germline J gene. Germline-derived CDR1 and CDR2 are DFQATT and SNEGSKA (reference sequence). This CDR3 has 12 residues. V was shortened by 2 bases and J by 1 base, with 5 bases between the two germline ends.